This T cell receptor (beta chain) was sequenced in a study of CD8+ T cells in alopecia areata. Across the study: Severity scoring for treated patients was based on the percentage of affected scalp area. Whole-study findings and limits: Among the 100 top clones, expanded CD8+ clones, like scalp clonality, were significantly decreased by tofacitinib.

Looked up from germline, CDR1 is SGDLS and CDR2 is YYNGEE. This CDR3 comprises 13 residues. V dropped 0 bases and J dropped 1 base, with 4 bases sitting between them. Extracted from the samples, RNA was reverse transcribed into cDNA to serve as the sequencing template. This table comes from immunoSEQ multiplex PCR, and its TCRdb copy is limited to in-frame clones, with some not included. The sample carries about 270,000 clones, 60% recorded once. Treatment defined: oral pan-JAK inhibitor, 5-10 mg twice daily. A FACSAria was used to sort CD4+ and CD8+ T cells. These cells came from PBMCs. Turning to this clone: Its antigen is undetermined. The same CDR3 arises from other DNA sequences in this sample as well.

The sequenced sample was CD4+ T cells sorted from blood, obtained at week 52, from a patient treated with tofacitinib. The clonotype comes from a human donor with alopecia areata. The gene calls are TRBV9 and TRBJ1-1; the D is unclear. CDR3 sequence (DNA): TGTGCCAGCAGCGTAGTCTCGAACACTGAAGCTTTCTTT. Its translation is CASSVVSNTEAFF.